This T cell receptor beta chain was found in a study of CD8 T cell repertoires and HIV-1 epitope variants. Study in general: Twenty-five autologous and known Gag and Nef epitope variant peptides each stimulated T cells separately. 1M T cells were kept uncultured as a baseline. Study-level points and caveats: Only beta chains were identified, marking proliferation to antigen, not function.

Profiled with immunoSEQ multiplex PCR; TCRdb holds only in-frame clones, not every one. This table holds 4,000 to 6,000 clones, about two thirds found once. A word on this clone: What it binds is unknown. A junction boundary mismatches the germline segment, possibly from a read error.

The CDR3 is made up of 15 amino acids. The germline V gene encodes CDR1 MNHEY and CDR2 SMNVEV (reference sequence). This chain uses TRBV27 with TRBJ2-1; the match to TRBD2 covers 12 bases. The sequenced sample consisted of cultured CD8+ T cells derived from PBMCs. This receptor was taken from a male donor with HIV. CDR3: CASTLLAGGPNEQFF. The CDR3 DNA sequence: TGTGCCAGCACTTTACTAGCGGGGGGCCCTAATGAGCAGTTCTTC.